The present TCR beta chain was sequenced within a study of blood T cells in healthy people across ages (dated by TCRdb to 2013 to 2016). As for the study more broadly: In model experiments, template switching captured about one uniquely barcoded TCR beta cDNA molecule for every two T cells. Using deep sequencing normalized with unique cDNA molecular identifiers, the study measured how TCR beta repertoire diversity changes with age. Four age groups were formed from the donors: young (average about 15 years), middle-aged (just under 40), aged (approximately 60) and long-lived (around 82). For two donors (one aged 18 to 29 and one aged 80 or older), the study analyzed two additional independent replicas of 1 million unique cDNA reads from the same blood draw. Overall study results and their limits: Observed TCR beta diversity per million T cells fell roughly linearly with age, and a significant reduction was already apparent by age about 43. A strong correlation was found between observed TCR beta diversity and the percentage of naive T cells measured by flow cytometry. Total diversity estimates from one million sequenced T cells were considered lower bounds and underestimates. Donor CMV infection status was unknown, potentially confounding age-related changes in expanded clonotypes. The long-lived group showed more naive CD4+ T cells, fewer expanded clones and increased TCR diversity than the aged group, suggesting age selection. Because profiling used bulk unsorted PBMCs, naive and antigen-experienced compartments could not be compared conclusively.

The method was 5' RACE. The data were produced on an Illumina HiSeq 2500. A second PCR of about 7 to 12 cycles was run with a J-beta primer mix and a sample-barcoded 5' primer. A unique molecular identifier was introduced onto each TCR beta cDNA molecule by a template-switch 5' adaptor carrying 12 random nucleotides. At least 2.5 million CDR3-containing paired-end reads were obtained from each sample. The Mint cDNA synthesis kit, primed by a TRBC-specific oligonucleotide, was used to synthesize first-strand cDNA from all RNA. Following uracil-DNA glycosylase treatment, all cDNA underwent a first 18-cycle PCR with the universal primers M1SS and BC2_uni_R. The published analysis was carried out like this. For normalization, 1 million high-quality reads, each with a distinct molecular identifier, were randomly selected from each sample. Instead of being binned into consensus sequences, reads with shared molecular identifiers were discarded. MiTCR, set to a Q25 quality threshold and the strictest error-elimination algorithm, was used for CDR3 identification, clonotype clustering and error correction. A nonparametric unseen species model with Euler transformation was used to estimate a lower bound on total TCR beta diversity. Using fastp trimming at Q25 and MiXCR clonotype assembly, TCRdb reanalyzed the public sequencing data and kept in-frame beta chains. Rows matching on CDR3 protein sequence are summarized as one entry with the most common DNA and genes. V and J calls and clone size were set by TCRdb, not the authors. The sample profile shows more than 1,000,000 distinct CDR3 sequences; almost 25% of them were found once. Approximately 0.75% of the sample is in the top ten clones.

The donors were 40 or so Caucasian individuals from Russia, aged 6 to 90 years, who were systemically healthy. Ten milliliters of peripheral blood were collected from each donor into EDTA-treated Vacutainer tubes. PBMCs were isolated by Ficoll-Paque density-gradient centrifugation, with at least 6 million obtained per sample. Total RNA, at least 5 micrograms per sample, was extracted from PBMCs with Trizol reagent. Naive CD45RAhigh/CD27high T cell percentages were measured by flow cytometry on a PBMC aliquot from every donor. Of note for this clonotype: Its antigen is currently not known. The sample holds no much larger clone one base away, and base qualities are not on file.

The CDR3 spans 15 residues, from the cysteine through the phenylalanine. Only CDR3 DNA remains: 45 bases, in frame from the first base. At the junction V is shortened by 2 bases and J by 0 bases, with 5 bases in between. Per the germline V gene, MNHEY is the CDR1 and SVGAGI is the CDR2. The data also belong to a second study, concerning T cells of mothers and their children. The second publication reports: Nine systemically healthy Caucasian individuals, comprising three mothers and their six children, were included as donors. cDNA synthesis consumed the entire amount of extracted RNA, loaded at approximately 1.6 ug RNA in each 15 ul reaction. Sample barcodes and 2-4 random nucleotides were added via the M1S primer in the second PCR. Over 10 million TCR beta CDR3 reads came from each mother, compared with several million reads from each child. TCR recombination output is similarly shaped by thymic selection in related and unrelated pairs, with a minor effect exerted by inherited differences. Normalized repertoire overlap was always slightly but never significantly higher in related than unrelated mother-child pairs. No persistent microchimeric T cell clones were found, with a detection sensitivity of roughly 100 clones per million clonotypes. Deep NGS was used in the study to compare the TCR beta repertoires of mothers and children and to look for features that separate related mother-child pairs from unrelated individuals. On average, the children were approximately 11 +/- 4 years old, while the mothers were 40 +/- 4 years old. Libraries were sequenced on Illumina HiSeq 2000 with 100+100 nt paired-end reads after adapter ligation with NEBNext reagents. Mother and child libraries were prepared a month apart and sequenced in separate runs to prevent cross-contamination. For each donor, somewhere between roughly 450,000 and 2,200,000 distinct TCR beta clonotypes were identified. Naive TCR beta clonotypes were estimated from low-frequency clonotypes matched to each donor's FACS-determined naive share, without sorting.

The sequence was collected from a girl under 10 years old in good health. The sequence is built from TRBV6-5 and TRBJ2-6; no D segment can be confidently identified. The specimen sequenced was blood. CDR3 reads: CASSYGNSGANVLTF. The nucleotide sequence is TGTGCCAGCAGTTACGGGAACTCTGGGGCCAACGTCCTGACTTTC.